The rows below give T cell receptor beta chains drawn from one sample of a study of cytomegalovirus exposure and HLA in healthy donors. Profiling relied on immunoSEQ multiplex PCR, and the TCRdb table lists in-frame clones only, not all of them. Of about 200,000 clones in the sample, about four fifths are singletons; the top ten hold 1.5%. The sample comprised PBMCs. All receptors derive from a girl aged 10 to 17 in good health and CMV-seropositive. Both conserved end residues are part of each CDR3. Fields, in order: V gene, CDR3 length, D gene, clone size, J gene, CDR3 protein, CDR3 DNA. A D gene is named only where the DNA matches it firmly. Clone size is stated in some rows and not others, as once, few, many or a class when expanded.

TRBV27,14,TRBD1,-,TRBJ1-1,CASSRQGANTEAFF,TGTGCCAGCAGCCGGCAGGGGGCGAACACTGAAGCTTTCTTT
TRBV5-4,15,-,-,TRBJ2-3,CASSRIQDDTDTQYF,TGTGCCAGCAGCAGAATACAGGACGATACAGATACGCAGTATTTT
TRBV6-5,15,-,-,TRBJ2-3,CASSYMRGSTDTQYF,TGTGCCAGCAGTTACATGCGGGGAAGCACAGATACGCAGTATTTT
TRBV5-4,18,TRBD2,-,TRBJ2-5,CASSSGLAGGSGWETQYF,TGTGCCAGCAGTAGTGGACTAGCGGGGGGGTCGGGGTGGGAGACCCAGTACTTC
TRBV7-2,16,-,-,TRBJ2-2,CASSFTGTTNTGELFF,TGTGCCAGCAGCTTTACCGGGACAACGAACACCGGGGAGCTGTTTTTT
TRBV2,17,TRBD1,once,TRBJ1-2,CASSEAPKGQGLDGYTF,TGTGCCAGCAGTGAAGCGCCAAAGGGACAGGGGTTAGATGGCTACACCTTC
TRBV2,16,TRBD2,once,TRBJ2-5,CASRATRGGGQETQYF,TGTGCCAGCAGAGCCACTCGTGGGGGGGGGCAAGAGACCCAGTACTTC
TRBV6-5,14,TRBD2,-,TRBJ2-1,CASSYSGAYGEQFF,TGTGCCAGCAGTTATAGCGGGGCGTACGGGGAGCAGTTCTTC
TRBV9,16,-,-,TRBJ2-1,CASSVDAGAVYNEQFF,TGTGCCAGCAGCGTGGACGCGGGGGCAGTCTACAATGAGCAGTTCTTC
TRBV6-6,13,-,-,TRBJ2-5,CASSRDSQETQYF,TGTGCCAGCAGTCGGGACTCCCAAGAGACCCAGTACTTC
TRBV5-1,14,TRBD1,-,TRBJ1-6,CASSVDRVGSPLHF,TGCGCCAGCAGCGTGGACAGGGTGGGTTCACCCCTCCACTTT
TRBV7-9,14,-,-,TRBJ2-7,CASSLGSDSHEQYF,TGTGCCAGCAGCTTAGGTTCGGACAGCCACGAGCAGTACTTC
TRBV11-3,15,TRBD1,-,TRBJ2-3,CASSYGQGAGDTQYF,TGTGCCAGCAGCTACGGACAGGGGGCTGGAGATACGCAGTATTTT
TRBV10-2,17,TRBD1,-,TRBJ1-4,CASSESTGGRSNEKLFF,TGCGCCAGCAGTGAGTCGACAGGGGGCAGGTCTAATGAAAAACTGTTTTTT
TRBV27,15,-,-,TRBJ2-3,CASSLLGDLMDTQYF,TGTGCCAGCAGTTTACTCGGAGATCTGATGGATACGCAGTATTTT
TRBV5-4,13,-,once,TRBJ1-1,CASSPDKNTEAFF,TGTGCCAGCAGCCCCGACAAGAACACTGAAGCTTTCTTT
TRBV10-1,14,TRBD2,-,TRBJ2-3,CASSLGLLTDTQYF,TGCGCCAGCAGTTTGGGACTATTGACAGATACGCAGTATTTT
TRBV4-1,14,TRBD2,-,TRBJ2-1,CASSQEVRGGVEFF,TGCGCCAGCAGCCAAGAGGTGCGGGGGGGCGTGGAGTTCTTC
TRBV19,16,-,few,TRBJ2-4,CASSITGHSKYDIQYF,TGTGCCAGTAGTATCACAGGACACTCCAAGTACGACATTCAGTACTTC
TRBV7-2,16,-,once,TRBJ2-3,CASSLGGWGGTDTQYF,TGTGCCAGCAGCTTAGGAGGGTGGGGGGGCACAGATACGCAGTATTTT
TRBV6-1,15,TRBD1,-,TRBJ2-2,CASSEATGGTGELFF,TGTGCCAGCAGTGAAGCGACAGGGGGCACCGGGGAGCTGTTTTTT
TRBV7-9,13,-,-,TRBJ1-2,CASSLRGNYGYTF,TGTGCCAGCAGCTTAAGGGGAAACTATGGCTACACCTTC
TRBV9,14,TRBD2,-,TRBJ2-1,CASTATSGYNEQFF,TGTGCCAGCACCGCGACTAGCGGCTACAATGAGCAGTTCTTC
TRBV5-1,8,-,-,TRBJ2-7,CASRRQYF,TGCGCCAGCAGGCGGCAGTACTTC
TRBV10-3,15,TRBD1,-,TRBJ2-2,CAISVTGGNTGELFF,TGTGCCATCAGTGTTACAGGGGGTAACACCGGGGAGCTGTTTTTT
TRBV5-4,15,TRBD1,-,TRBJ1-4,CASSLDRGSREKLFF,TGTGCCAGCAGCTTGGACAGGGGATCTCGGGAAAAACTGTTTTTT
TRBV7-6,15,-,-,TRBJ2-1,CASSSNVGRLDEQFF,TGTGCCAGCAGCTCGAACGTGGGGCGCCTCGATGAGCAGTTCTTC
TRBV5-5,14,-,-,TRBJ2-6,CASSRPSGANVLTF,TGTGCCAGCAGCCGTCCCTCTGGGGCCAACGTCCTGACTTTC
TRBV7-2,12,TRBD2,-,TRBJ2-5,CASTRNRDYRYF,TGTGCCAGCACCAGAAACCGGGACTATCGGTACTTC
TRBV4-1,17,TRBD2,-,TRBJ2-3,CASSPSSGPRKGDTQYF,TGCGCCAGCAGCCCATCTAGCGGGCCCCGCAAGGGAGATACGCAGTATTTT
TRBV21-1,16,-,-,TRBJ1-5,CASSKVPTNSNQPQHF,TGTGCCAGCAGCAAAGTACCCACTAATAGCAATCAGCCCCAGCATTTT
TRBV19,17,TRBD1,-,TRBJ2-1,CASSILPTGGSYNEQFF,TGTGCCAGTAGTATACTACCGACAGGGGGCTCCTACAATGAGCAGTTCTTC
TRBV6-5,14,-,few,TRBJ1-1,CASSPAGENTEAFF,TGTGCCAGCAGTCCTGCAGGGGAAAACACTGAAGCTTTCTTT
TRBV7-2,14,-,-,TRBJ2-2,CASTTGRWTGELFF,TGTGCCTCGACCACGGGGAGATGGACCGGGGAGCTGTTTTTT
TRBV5-1,12,-,-,TRBJ2-5,CASRGEGETQYF,TGCGCCAGCAGAGGGGAAGGAGAGACCCAGTACTTC
TRBV2,16,-,few,TRBJ2-1,CASSVQGLGRDGEQFF,TGTGCCAGCAGTGTACAGGGATTGGGACGAGACGGTGAGCAGTTCTTC
TRBV11-3,16,-,few,TRBJ2-2,CASSSDENSNTGELFF,TGTGCCAGCAGCTCCGATGAGAACTCCAACACCGGGGAGCTGTTTTTT
TRBV5-5,15,-,-,TRBJ1-4,CASSRQALLNEKLFF,TGTGCCAGCAGCCGACAGGCCCTCCTTAATGAAAAACTGTTTTTT
TRBV7-2,13,-,-,TRBJ1-6,CASSLQANSPLHF,TGTGCCAGCAGCTTACAGGCCAACTCACCCCTCCACTTT
TRBV18,16,TRBD1,-,TRBJ2-3,CASSQRTGTSTDTQYF,TGTGCCAGCTCACAGAGGACAGGGACTAGCACAGATACGCAGTATTTT
TRBV29-1,15,-,-,TRBJ1-1,CSVERGNGGLTEAFF,TGCAGCGTTGAAAGGGGGAATGGAGGTCTCACTGAAGCTTTCTTT
TRBV5-5,15,-,-,TRBJ2-3,CASSLGVAHTDTQYF,TGTGCCAGCAGCTTGGGGGTAGCGCACACAGATACGCAGTATTTT
TRBV5-5,15,-,few,TRBJ2-3,CASSLSTSYTDTQYF,TGTGCCAGCAGCTTGTCAACATCTTACACAGATACGCAGTATTTT
TRBV4-1,15,TRBD1,-,TRBJ2-5,CASSQGAGGEETQYF,TGCGCCAGCAGCCAAGGGGCAGGGGGCGAAGAGACCCAGTACTTC